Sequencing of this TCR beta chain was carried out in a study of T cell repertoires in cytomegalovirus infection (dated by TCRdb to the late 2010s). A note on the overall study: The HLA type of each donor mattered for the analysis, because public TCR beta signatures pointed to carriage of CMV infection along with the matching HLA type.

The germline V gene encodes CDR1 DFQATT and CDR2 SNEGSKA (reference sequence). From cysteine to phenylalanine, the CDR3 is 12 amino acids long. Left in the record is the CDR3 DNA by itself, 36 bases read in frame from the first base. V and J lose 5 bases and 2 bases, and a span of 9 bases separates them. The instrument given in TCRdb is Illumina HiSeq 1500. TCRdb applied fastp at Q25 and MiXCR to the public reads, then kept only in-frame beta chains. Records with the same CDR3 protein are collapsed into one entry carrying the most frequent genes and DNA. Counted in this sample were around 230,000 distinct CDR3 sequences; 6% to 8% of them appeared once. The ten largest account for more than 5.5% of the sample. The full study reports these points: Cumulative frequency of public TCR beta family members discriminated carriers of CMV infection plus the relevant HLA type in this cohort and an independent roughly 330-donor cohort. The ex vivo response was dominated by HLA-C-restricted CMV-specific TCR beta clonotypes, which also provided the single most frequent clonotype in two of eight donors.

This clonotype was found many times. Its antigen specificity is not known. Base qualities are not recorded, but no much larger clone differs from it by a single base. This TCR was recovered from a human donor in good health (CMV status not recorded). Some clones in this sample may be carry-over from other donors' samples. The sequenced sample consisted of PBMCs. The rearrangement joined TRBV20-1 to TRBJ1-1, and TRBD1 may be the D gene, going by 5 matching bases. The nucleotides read TGCAGTGCTGGACGGACAAACACTGAAGCTTTCTTT. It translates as CSAGRTNTEAFF.